The 29 T cell receptor beta chains below come from one sample, sequenced in a study of blood T cell repertoires in COVID-19. The data were produced by immunoSEQ multiplex PCR, yet TCRdb's version contains in-frame clones alone and is incomplete. The data contain 150,000 to 200,000 clones, more than 80% of them singletons. Specimen: PBMCs or T cells enriched from blood (not recorded which). These receptors originate from a man aged 50-60 years who had recovered from COVID-19.

The chain uses TRBV7-2 and TRBJ2-7; 9 nucleotides line up with TRBD2. After removal of 2 bases from V and 0 bases from J, the junction contained 2 bases not matched to a gene. The CDR3 has 15 residues. The germline V gene has CDR1 SGHTA and CDR2 FQGNSA. In nucleotides, the CDR3 is TGTGCCAGCAGCTTACCTAGCGGGGTCTCCTACGAGCAGTACTTC. This codes for CASSLPSGVSYEQYF.

The sample holds one count of this clone. The V gene is TRBV30, the J gene TRBJ1-1; D is undetermined. Germline V lookup: CDR1 GTSNPN, CDR2 SVGIG (reference sequence). CDR3 length: 11 residues. Trimming took off 3 bases at V and 3 bases at J, with 5 bases between the two ends. CDR3: CAWSRDTEAFF. The CDR3 DNA is TGTGCCTGGAGCCGGGACACTGAAGCTTTCTTT.

The rearrangement links TRBV5-1 to TRBJ2-5, with TRBD1 matching over 8 bases. This CDR3 contains 15 residues. V lost 0 bases and J lost 5; bases outside the gene matches: 6. Germline CDR1 SGHRS, CDR2 YFSETQ. DNA for the CDR3: TGCGCCAGCAGCTTGGTTCAGGGGGCGGGGGAGACCCAGTACTTC. It yields the protein CASSLVQGAGETQYF.

The rearrangement uses TRBV28 and TRBJ1-2, with D perhaps TRBD1 (5 bases). Trimming shortened V by 2 bases and J by 2 bases, and 15 bases separated the two germline ends. CDR3 length equals 16 residues. Per the germline V gene, CDR1 is MDHEN and CDR2 is SYDVKM. The CDR3: CASSLRGRAGNYGYTF. The CDR3 nucleotides are TGTGCCAGCAGTTTAAGGGGCCGGGCAGGCAACTATGGCTACACCTTC.

The rearrangement links TRBV10-3 to TRBJ2-5; TRBD1 matches 10 bases. The CDR3 covers 14 residues. Trimming removed 7 bases from V and 4 bases from J; junction bases left unmatched: 6. The germline V gene has CDR1 ENHRY and CDR2 SYGVKD. The CDR3 nucleotides read TGTGCCATCACCCCGGGACAGGGGAGAGAGACCCAGTACTTC. As protein: CAITPGQGRETQYF.

The gene calls are TRBV6-2 or TRBV6-3 and TRBJ1-2; 8 nucleotides align to TRBD1. Germline V gene sequence: CDR1 MNHEY, CDR2 SVGEGT. The CDR3 extends over 16 amino acids. J gave up 4 bases and V 2 bases, and 9 bases lay outside the gene matches. This chain's CDR3 is CASSYRDWDRSYGYTF. The CDR3 DNA follows: TGTGCCAGCAGTTACAGAGATTGGGACAGGTCCTATGGCTACACCTTC.

This clone was counted at least ten times. The rearrangement joins TRBV30 to TRBJ2-2, with 8 bases that match TRBD1. The germline V gene encodes CDR1 GTSNPN and CDR2 SVGIG (reference sequence). There are 18 residues in the CDR3. J gave up 5 bases and V 5 bases, and 19 bases lay outside the gene matches. CDR3: CAWETPQGAISGTGELFF. Here the CDR3 DNA reads TGTGCCTGGGAAACCCCGCAGGGGGCCATATCAGGAACCGGGGAGCTGTTTTTT.

The V and J genes are TRBV15 and TRBJ1-3; 7 bases are shared with TRBD1. The V gene's germline CDR1 is LNHNV and CDR2 YYDKDF (reference sequence). V lost 0 bases, J lost 3 bases, and 8 bases stayed unmatched. The CDR3 extends over 17 amino acids. CDR3 DNA sequence: TGTGCCACCAGCAGAGATCTCGACAGGGTCTTTGGAAACACCATATATTTT. It is translated as CATSRDLDRVFGNTIYF.

V gene TRBV14 combines with J gene TRBJ1-1; 9 positions agree with TRBD1. V trimming: 6 bases; J trimming: 10 bases; junction bases outside the gene matches: 12. Germline V gives CDR1 SGHDN, CDR2 FVKESK. CDR3 length: 14 residues. The CDR3 DNA follows: TGTGCCAGCAGTCGTGGGGGGACAGGGCGGACAGCTTTCTTT. Its translation is CASSRGGTGRTAFF.

The chain recombines TRBV30 with TRBJ1-3, with D possibly matching TRBD1 (5 bases). V gave up 8 bases and J gave up 0 bases, with 17 bases separating them. CDR3 length equals 15 residues. In germline, CDR1 is GTSNPN, CDR2 SVGIG (reference sequence). As DNA, the CDR3 is TGTGCCGCAAACCCGACAGCCTTCTCTGGAAACACCATATATTTT. Protein product: CAANPTAFSGNTIYF.

The chain is built from TRBV9 and TRBJ2-1, with 8 bases fitting TRBD2. With 0 bases clipped from V and 1 base from J, the junction kept 3 bases outside the gene matches. Looked up from germline, CDR1 is SGDLS and CDR2 is YYNGEE. The CDR3 spans 16 residues. Here the CDR3 DNA reads TGTGCCAGCAGCGTAGATGGCGGGGGGTCCTACAATGAGCAGTTCTTC. This translates into CASSVDGGGSYNEQFF.

The J gene is TRBJ1-6, the V gene TRBV7-2, with TRBD1 matching 12 bases. CDR1 SGHTA and CDR2 FQGNSA come from the germline V gene. This CDR3 contains 18 residues. Germline trimming cut 5 bases from V and 6 bases from J; bases unmatched to any gene: 11. CDR3 sequence: CASSPTPGQGASNSPLHF. The CDR3 bases are TGTGCCAGCAGCCCAACCCCGGGACAGGGGGCAAGTAATTCACCCCTCCACTTT.

The J gene is TRBJ1-2, the V gene TRBV5-8, with TRBD1 matching over 7 bases. Per germline, CDR1 SGHTS and CDR2 YDEGEE. The CDR3 spans 15 residues. The trim removed 4 bases at V and 2 bases at J, leaving 8 bases unmatched. CDR3 sequence reads: CASSPLPTGNYGYTF. In nucleotides, the CDR3 is TGTGCCAGCAGCCCACTACCGACAGGGAACTATGGCTACACCTTC.

Only a few counts were recorded for this clone. The chain couples TRBV2 to TRBJ2-2, with D perhaps matching TRBD1 (6 bases). V was trimmed by 1 base and J by 2 bases, leaving 11 bases between them. Germline values: CDR1 SNHLY, CDR2 FYNNEI. The CDR3 has 16 residues. The CDR3 DNA sequence: TGTGCCAGCAGTGAAGTTACAGGGTTAAACACCGGGGAGCTGTTTTTT. The encoded protein is CASSEVTGLNTGELFF.

This chain uses TRBV10-3 with TRBJ2-7; TRBD1 might be the D (6 bases). V shed 0 bases and J shed 6 bases, with 18 bases lying between them. The CDR3 spans 16 residues. The germline CDR1 and CDR2 sequences are ENHRY and SYGVKD. The DNA for the CDR3 is TGTGCCATCAGTGAGTCGCCTTCTGGGACACAGGGCGAGCAGTACTTC. Translated: CAISESPSGTQGEQYF.

The rearrangement uses TRBV5-1 and TRBJ1-3; tentative D call: TRBD1 (6 bases). The CDR3 consists of 15 residues. The germline V gene encodes CDR1 SGHRS and CDR2 YFSETQ. The ends were cut back, 1 base at V and 0 bases at J, with 8 bases in the middle. CDR3 nucleotide sequence: TGCGCCAGCAGCTTGACAGGGACCTCTGGAAACACCATATATTTT. Its translation is CASSLTGTSGNTIYF.

This chain uses TRBV19 with TRBJ2-7; 9 bases fit TRBD2. The V segment lost 3 bases and the J segment 3 bases; nucleotides outside the gene matches: 6. Germline CDR1 is LNHDA and CDR2 is SQIVND (reference sequence). This CDR3 is 15 amino acids long. In nucleotides, the CDR3 is TGTGCCAGTAGTATCCATGCGGGGGGGATCTACGAGCAGTACTTC. This gives the protein CASSIHAGGIYEQYF.

The sample holds a few counts of this clone. This CDR3 reads CASSLEETGWANEKLFF. CDR3 DNA: TGCGCCAGCAGCTTGGAGGAGACAGGGTGGGCTAATGAAAAACTGTTTTTT. The chain is built from TRBV5-1 and TRBJ1-4; the match to TRBD1 covers 7 bases. Trimming took 0 bases from V and 3 from J; bases not matched to a gene: 8. CDR3 length equals 17 residues. Germline V lookup: CDR1 SGHRS, CDR2 YFSETQ.

The V and J genes are TRBV3-1 (or the pseudogene TRBV3-2) and TRBJ1-2, with D unclear. Germline V gives CDR1 LGHDT, CDR2 YNNKEL (reference sequence). Trimming pared 3 bases from V and 8 bases from J, leaving 25 bases between. The length of the CDR3 is 17 residues. The CDR3 DNA reads as TGTGCCAGCAGCCATCGAAGAGGCGCGGCGGGTGTAGGGGGCTACACCTTC. It translates to CASSHRRGAAGVGGYTF.

The rearrangement uses TRBV11-2 and TRBJ2-7; TRBD2 aligns across 7 bases. After removal of 6 bases from V and 0 bases from J, the junction contained 8 bases not matched to a gene. The CDR3 spans 15 residues. Germline loops: CDR1 SGHAT, CDR2 FQNNGV. CDR3 in DNA: TGTGCCAGCAGTTTTTCTAGCGGAAGCTCCTACGAGCAGTACTTC. Translated: CASSFSSGSSYEQYF. The whole variable domain, remainder taken from reference TRBV11-2 and TRBJ2-7, is EAGVAQSPRYKIIEKRQSVAFWCNPISGHATLYWYQQILGQGPKLLIQFQNNGVVDDSQLPKDRFSAERLKGVDSTLKIQPAKLEDSAVYLCASSFSSGSSYEQYFGPGTRLTVT.

J is TRBJ1-1 and V is TRBV7-2, with TRBD1 identical over 9 bases. V shed 6 bases and J 6 bases; nucleotides not matched to a gene: 11. CDR3 size: 15 residues. In germline, CDR1 is SGHTA, CDR2 FQGNSA. The CDR3 loop reads CASSSHRQGGPEAFF. The CDR3 DNA reads TGTGCCAGCAGTTCCCACAGACAGGGGGGGCCTGAAGCTTTCTTT.

The chain uses TRBV2 and TRBJ2-7; 7 nucleotides align to TRBD1. CDR1 and CDR2 (germline): SNHLY, FYNNEI. This CDR3 contains 13 residues. V lost 9 bases, J lost 0 bases, and 5 bases stayed unmatched. CDR3 region: CASMGQSSYEQYF. CDR3 coding DNA: TGTGCCAGTATGGGACAGAGCTCCTACGAGCAGTACTTC.

This clone has a single count. The J gene is TRBJ1-1, the V gene TRBV11-2; 8 bases fit TRBD1. The V gene's germline CDR1 is SGHAT and CDR2 FQNNGV. With V trimmed by 4 bases and J by 10 bases, 14 bases remained unmatched. The CDR3 totals 15 residues. CDR3 residues: CASSSEPTGVFLAFF. For the CDR3, the DNA is TGTGCCAGCAGCTCCGAACCGACAGGGGTCTTTTTAGCTTTCTTT.

The gene calls are TRBV2 and TRBJ2-3; 11 positions match TRBD2. Germline V lookup: CDR1 SNHLY, CDR2 FYNNEI. V was pared by 8 bases and J by 3 bases, with 10 bases of the junction left unmatched. The CDR3 covers 16 residues. CDR3 protein: CASGQHSGGATDTQYF. DNA for the CDR3: TGTGCCAGCGGCCAACATAGCGGGGGGGCAACAGATACGCAGTATTTT.

The chain has TRBV9 and TRBJ2-1, with TRBD1 matching over 8 bases. This CDR3 comprises 15 residues. Germline CDR1 SGDLS, CDR2 YYNGEE. V lost 0 bases and J lost 5; bases outside the gene matches: 4. In DNA, the CDR3 is TGTGCCAGCAGCGTAGAGGGGACAGGAAACAATGAGCAGTTCTTC. It is translated as CASSVEGTGNNEQFF.

The gene calls are TRBV5-6 and TRBJ1-1; 8 bases are a match to TRBD1. Germline loops: CDR1 SGHDT, CDR2 YYEEEE. The CDR3 consists of 14 residues. V was clipped by 4 bases and J by 2 bases; unmatched bases: 4. CDR3 amino acids: CASSRGQGNTEAFF. The CDR3 DNA is TGTGCCAGCAGCCGCGGACAGGGTAACACTGAAGCTTTCTTT.

The J gene is TRBJ2-7, the V gene TRBV6-5, with 8 positions matching TRBD1. CDR1 MNHEY and CDR2 SVGAGI come from the germline V gene. The V and J ends lost 0 bases and 5 bases, in that order; junction bases with no gene match: 3. There are 14 residues in the CDR3. The chain's CDR3 is CASSYSQGAHEQYF. The CDR3 DNA follows: TGTGCCAGCAGTTACTCGCAGGGGGCCCACGAGCAGTACTTC.

This chain uses TRBV5-1 with TRBJ1-2; D not certain. V was pared by 5 bases and J by 2 bases, with 13 bases between. CDR1 SGHRS and CDR2 YFSETQ come from the germline V gene. The CDR3 spans 14 residues. This CDR3 is CASRTPGGNYGYTF. CDR3 DNA: TGCGCCAGCAGAACCCCAGGAGGGAACTATGGCTACACCTTC.

As concerns this clone: Other DNA sequences of this sample code for an identical CDR3. The CDR3 DNA follows: TGTGCCAGCAGTCGGGGGGACTATGGCTACACCTTC. Residues: CASSRGDYGYTF. The chain employs TRBV28 and TRBJ1-2; a possible D gene is TRBD1 (5 bases). CDR1 and CDR2 from the germline V gene are MDHEN and SYDVKM. V was pared by 5 bases and J by 3 bases, with 7 bases between. The CDR3 is 12 residues long.